The 9 T cell receptor beta chains below all came from one sample that was sequenced in a study of blood T cell repertoires in COVID-19. Assay: immunoSEQ multiplex PCR; the TCRdb copy retains only in-frame clones and omits some. The sample lists under 200,000 clones, around nine tenths occurring once. Specimen: peripheral blood. These TCRs come from a woman in her seventies with COVID-19, enrolled during active disease.

This clone was detected once. V is TRBV3-1 (or the pseudogene TRBV3-2) and J is TRBJ2-7, with D perhaps matching TRBD1 (5 bases). CDR3 length: 16 amino acids. Trimming took 0 bases from V and 2 from J, leaving 14 bases between them. The germline CDR1 and CDR2 sequences are LGHDT and YNNKEL (reference sequence). CDR3 sequence (DNA): TGTGCCAGCAGCCAAGATTGGGCAGGGCCTACCTACGAGCAGTACTTC. Translation gives CASSQDWAGPTYEQYF.

The chain links TRBV7-9 to TRBJ1-4, with 9 positions matching TRBD1. The germline V gene has CDR1 SEHNR and CDR2 FQNEAQ (reference sequence). Trimming cost V 5 bases and J 0 bases; bases outside gene matches: 4. This CDR3 comprises 16 residues. DNA for the CDR3: TGTGCCAGCAGCAAGGGACAGGGAACAACTAATGAAAAACTGTTTTTT. As protein: CASSKGQGTTNEKLFF.

V gene TRBV6-2 or TRBV6-3 combines with J gene TRBJ1-4; no clear D. The CDR3 covers 14 residues. Trimming cost V 2 bases and J 7 bases, with 11 bases left between them. Germline lookup yields CDR1 MNHEY and CDR2 SVGEGT. CDR3 sequence reads: CASSYAGKGEKLFF. The CDR3 coding sequence is TGTGCCAGCAGTTACGCGGGGAAAGGTGAAAAACTGTTTTTT.

The V and J genes are TRBV4-1 and TRBJ1-1, with 7 bases fitting TRBD1. The CDR3 sequence is 18 residues long. The ends lost 0 bases at V and 0 bases at J; junction bases unmatched: 10. Germline CDR1 reads MGHRA; CDR2 reads YSYEKL. The CDR3 loop is CASSQDFTGVGLNTEAFF. The CDR3 DNA follows: TGCGCCAGCAGCCAAGATTTTACAGGGGTCGGTCTGAACACTGAAGCTTTCTTT.

V usage is TRBV18 and J usage is TRBJ1-2, with 10 bases lining up with TRBD1. J gave up 8 bases and V 3 bases, and 3 bases lay outside the gene matches. Germline loops: CDR1 KGHSH, CDR2 LQKENI. The CDR3 length is 13 residues. The CDR3 DNA reads TGTGCCAGCTCACCGACAGGGGGCGAAGGCTACACCTTC. It translates to CASSPTGGEGYTF.

The chain employs TRBV19 and TRBJ2-1, with D possibly TRBD1 on 5 matching bases. The V and J ends lost 2 bases and 7 bases respectively, with 6 bases between them. Per the germline V gene, CDR1 is LNHDA and CDR2 is SQIVND (reference sequence). The CDR3 runs 12 residues. CDR3 DNA sequence: TGTGCCAGTAGTATAAAGGGGAATGAGCAGTTCTTC. It yields the protein CASSIKGNEQFF.

The rearrangement uses TRBV5-4 and TRBJ1-3; no reliable D call. V lost 2 bases and J 4 bases, leaving 10 bases between the germline ends. CDR1 is SGHNT, CDR2 YYREEE, per germline (reference sequence). The CDR3 extends over 14 amino acids. The DNA of the CDR3 is TGTGCCAGCAGCTTAAACTCGGAGGGAAACACCATATATTTT. Its translation: CASSLNSEGNTIYF.

This chain joins TRBV28 and TRBJ1-5, with unresolved D. Germline CDR1 is MDHEN and CDR2 is SYDVKM. The V end was cut by 7 bases, the J end by 2 bases, with 15 bases between. This CDR3 has 15 residues. CDR3 nucleotides: TGTGCCAGCACCCGGGGTCCACTAGGCAATCAGCCCCAGCATTTT. Residues: CASTRGPLGNQPQHF.

The CDR3 bases are TGTGCCAGCAGCCCGGAGGTGAGGAAACCCTACGAGCAGTACTTC. It yields the protein CASSPEVRKPYEQYF. The chain joins TRBV11-2 to TRBJ2-7; D may be TRBD2 (5 bases). Germline V lookup: CDR1 SGHAT, CDR2 FQNNGV. Trimming took off 5 bases at V and 2 bases at J, with 16 bases between the two ends. The CDR3 runs 15 residues.